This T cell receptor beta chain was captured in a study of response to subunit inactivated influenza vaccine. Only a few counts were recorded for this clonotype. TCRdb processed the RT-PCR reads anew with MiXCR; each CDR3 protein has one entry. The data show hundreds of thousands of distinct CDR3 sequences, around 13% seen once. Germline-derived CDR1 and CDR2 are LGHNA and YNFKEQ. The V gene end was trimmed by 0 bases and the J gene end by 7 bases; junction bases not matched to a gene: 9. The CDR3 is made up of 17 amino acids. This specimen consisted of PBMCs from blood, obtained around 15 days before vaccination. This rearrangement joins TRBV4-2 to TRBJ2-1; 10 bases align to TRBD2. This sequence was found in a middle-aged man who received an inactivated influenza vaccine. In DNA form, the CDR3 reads TGTGCCAGCAGCCAAGAATGGCTAGCGGGGGCCCTGAATGAGCAGTTCTTC. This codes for CASSQEWLAGALNEQFF.